A selection of T cell receptor beta chains follows, all from one sample in a study of OX40 agonist ivuxolimab in advanced cancers. The method was immunoSEQ multiplex PCR; TCRdb's version includes in-frame clones alone and lacks a portion of them. The sample lists about 120,000 clones; 85% to 90% were seen once. This specimen consisted of CD4+ or CD8+ T cells sorted from blood, obtained in a trial of the OX40 agonist ivuxolimab. The receptors stem from an adult with an advanced solid tumor such as melanoma, head and neck, liver or kidney cancer. The CDR3 runs from the conserved cysteine through the conserved F or W. D genes are given only for firm matches. Only part of the rows carry a size: once, few, many, or a class if the clone is expanded.

D gene | clone size | J gene | V gene | CDR3 protein | CDR3 DNA
- | - | TRBJ1-1 | TRBV7-2 | CASSLSKQGWAFF | TGTGCCAGCAGCTTATCTAAACAGGGTTGGGCTTTCTTT
- | - | TRBJ1-4 | TRBV7-2 | CASSLGEREKLFF | TGTGCCAGCAGCTTAGGGGAGCGTGAAAAACTGTTTTTT
TRBD1 | - | TRBJ1-1 | TRBV6-5 | CASGPLRGGSTEAFF | TGTGCCAGCGGCCCTTTGAGAGGGGGCTCGACTGAAGCTTTCTTT
- | - | TRBJ2-3 | TRBV4-3 | CASSQDTARGSTQYF | TGCGCCAGCAGCCAAGATACGGCCAGGGGAAGTACGCAGTATTTT
- | - | TRBJ1-2 | TRBV7-2 | CASSSFGPSSNYGYTF | TGTGCCAGCAGCTCATTCGGCCCCTCTAGTAACTATGGCTACACCTTC
TRBD1 | - | TRBJ1-4 | TRBV30 | CAWSRGQVARNEKLFF | TGTGCCTGGAGTAGAGGACAGGTAGCGAGGAATGAAAAACTGTTTTTT
- | - | TRBJ1-5 | TRBV19 | CASSIWGDQPQHF | TGTGCCAGTAGTATCTGGGGGGATCAGCCCCAGCATTTT
TRBD2 | - | TRBJ2-2 | TRBV5-8 | CASSSVAGRTGELFF | TGTGCCAGCAGCTCAGTAGCGGGGCGAACCGGGGAGCTGTTTTTT
TRBD1 | - | TRBJ2-6 | TRBV5-4 | CASSLNRDSSGANVLTF | TGTGCCAGCAGCTTGAACAGGGACAGCTCTGGGGCCAACGTCCTGACTTTC
- | - | TRBJ2-7 | TRBV19 | CASSDSGYEQYF | TGTGCCAGCTCGGACTCGGGCTACGAGCAGTACTTC
TRBD2 | - | TRBJ2-2 | TRBV4-3 | CASSQELGLAGGMNTGELFF | TGCGCCAGCAGCCAAGAATTGGGACTAGCGGGGGGAATGAACACCGGGGAGCTGTTTTTT
- | - | TRBJ2-5 | TRBV29-1 | CSVVSGGRETQYF | TGCAGCGTTGTATCAGGGGGGCGAGAGACCCAGTACTTC
- | - | TRBJ1-1 | TRBV5-4 | CASHLSGVNTEAFF | TGTGCCAGTCACCTCTCTGGAGTGAACACTGAAGCTTTCTTT
- | - | TRBJ1-4 | TRBV2 | CAGATGNNEKLFF | TGTGCCGGCGCGACGGGAAATAATGAAAAACTGTTTTTT
- | once | TRBJ2-1 | TRBV7-6 | CASSLAGPRGYNEQFF | TGTGCCAGCAGCTTAGCGGGACCGAGGGGTTACAATGAGCAGTTCTTC
- | - | TRBJ2-7 | TRBV11-2 | CASSLVVMGVGEQYF | TGTGCCAGCAGCTTAGTCGTGATGGGGGTGGGCGAGCAGTACTTC
- | few | TRBJ2-2 | TRBV7-8 | CASSNLGFTGELFF | TGTGCCAGCAGCAACCTTGGATTCACCGGGGAGCTGTTTTTT
- | few | TRBJ1-1 | TRBV28 | CASSLGQNTEAFF | TGTGCCAGCAGTTTAGGACAGAACACTGAAGCTTTCTTT
- | - | TRBJ2-7 | TRBV1 | CTGQGQGNRGSYEQYF | TGCACCGGCCAAGGACAGGGAAACAGAGGGTCCTACGAGCAGTACTTC
- | few | TRBJ1-5 | TRBV2 | CASSGRINQPQHF | TGTGCCAGCAGTGGACGGATCAATCAGCCCCAGCATTTT
- | - | TRBJ1-2 | TRBV28 | CASSGLTGGSTFDGYTF | TGTGCCAGCAGTGGACTGACTGGGGGCAGTACCTTTGATGGCTACACCTTC
- | few | TRBJ2-4 | TRBV28 | CASSLEINIQYF | TGTGCCAGCAGTCTGGAGATAAACATTCAGTACTTC
- | - | TRBJ2-5 | TRBV18 | CASSPNLGETQYF | TGTGCCAGCTCACCAAATCTCGGAGAGACCCAGTACTTC